A single sample gave rise to the 15 T cell receptor beta chains below, sequenced in a study of tumor-infiltrating lymphocytes in primary liver carcinoma. Starting from 450 to 500 ng of total RNA, TCR beta cDNA was produced with a primer in the constant region. Construction of TCR beta libraries relied on three successive nested multiplex PCR rounds employing slightly modified ARM-PCR. For approximately 9 cycles apiece, the opening two PCR rounds ran with TRBV1-TRBV30 forward primers and a C-beta reverse primer. MiXCR, run by TCRdb on the multiplex PCR reads, gives a single entry per CDR3 protein. Seen here are tens of thousands of distinct CDR3 sequences, about 72% observed once, and the top ten hold 28%. Total RNA and DNA came together from approximately 20-30 mg of bulk tissue without cell sorting. Material for sequencing was liver tumor tissue from sampling region 4. Subset in this sample: tumor region T4, right-lateral pole. The receptors originated from a man aged 35-49 years with primary liver carcinoma and hepatitis B virus infection.

Many counts were recorded for this clonotype. The V gene is TRBV28, the J gene TRBJ2-3; no firm D call. The CDR3 totals 14 residues. Germline CDR1 MDHEN, CDR2 SYDVKM. Trimming took 7 bases from V and 1 from J, leaving 12 bases between them. This chain's CDR3 is CASTSGPGTDTQYF. DNA of the CDR3: TGTGCCAGCACCAGTGGGCCGGGCACAGATACGCAGTATTTT.

The chain joins TRBV7-9 to TRBJ1-5; perhaps TRBD1 as D (5 bases). Trimming took off 5 bases at V and 7 bases at J, with 18 bases between the two ends. This CDR3 has 15 residues. Germline-derived CDR1 and CDR2 are SEHNR and FQNEAQ (reference sequence). The CDR3 DNA reads TGTGCCAGCAGCCACTCGGGCAGGGAAAACCAGCCCCAGCATTTT. Its translation: CASSHSGRENQPQHF.

A remark on this clonotype: A much bigger clone sits one base away, suggesting this may be a read error. The chain has TRBV12-3 or TRBV12-4 and TRBJ2-2, with TRBD1 identical over 7 bases. The CDR3 totals 15 residues. CDR3 sequence: CVSTFTGVGTGELFF. CDR3 nucleotides: TGTGTCAGCACCTTTACAGGGGTGGGCACCGGGGAGCTGTTTTTT.

The V call is TRBV6-1, the J call TRBJ2-5, with 10 bases aligning to TRBD1. The CDR3 covers 13 residues. Germline V CDR1 and CDR2: MNHNS, SASEGT. The V segment lost 11 bases and the J segment 5 bases; nucleotides outside the gene matches: 8. CDR3 coding DNA: TGTGCCTACAGGGACAGGGGATTGGAGACCCAGTACTTC. This gives the protein CAYRDRGLETQYF.

In the case of this clonotype: Its ends do not fully match the called genes, so a read error is possible. This chain links TRBV11-2 with TRBJ2-3, with 9 bases that match TRBD2. Germline V lookup: CDR1 SGHAT, CDR2 FQNNGV. The CDR3 consists of 16 residues. The CDR3 DNA reads as TGTGCAAGCAGCCCCCCGACTAGCGGCAACATAGATACGCAGTATTTT. Protein sequence: CASSPPTSGNIDTQYF.

The gene calls are TRBV29-1 and TRBJ1-2, with 11 positions matching TRBD1. This CDR3 contains 16 residues. Germline CDR1 and CDR2: SQVTM and ANQGSEA. The CDR3 loop is CNIATLSDRGPNGYTF. The CDR3 region has the DNA TGCAACATCGCAACCCTATCGGACAGGGGGCCGAATGGCTACACCTTC.

Concerning this clonotype itself: This may be a read error, as it is one base from a much larger clone. The CDR3: CASSLSGSGDTQYF. CDR3 in DNA: TGTGCCAGCAGCCTTAGCGGGAGTGGCGATACGCAGTATTTT. This chain uses TRBV28 with TRBJ2-3; 9 nucleotides agree with TRBD2. Germline V gene sequence: CDR1 MDHEN, CDR2 SYDVKM. This CDR3 has 14 amino acids. V lost 6 bases, J lost 6 bases, and 7 bases stayed unmatched. The full variable domain, rest sourced from reference TRBV28 and TRBJ2-3, is DVKVTQSSRYLVKRTGEKVFLECVQDMDHENMFWYRQDPGLGLRLIYFSYDVKMKEKGDIPEGYSVSREKKERFSLILESASTNQTSMYLCASSLSGSGDTQYFGPGTRLTVL.

CDR3 sequence (DNA): TGCAGCATTTCAATAGGGGAAGCTTTCTTT. This gives the protein CSISIGEAFF. The chain joins TRBV29-1 to TRBJ1-1, with D unclear. CDR1 and CDR2 (germline): SQVTM, ANQGSEA. The V gene lost 8 bases and the J gene lost 8 bases, with 12 bases spanning the gap. The CDR3 runs to 10 residues.

V gene TRBV11-2 combines with J gene TRBJ2-7; 11 nucleotides align to TRBD1. This CDR3 is 17 amino acids long. With V trimmed by 8 bases and J by 7 bases, 19 bases remained unmatched. Germline V gene lookup returns CDR1 SGHAT and CDR2 FQNNGV. CDR3 bases: TGTGCCAGCGGCTCCCGGACAGGGGGCGTTAACAGACATGAGCAGTACTTC. Translation: CASGSRTGGVNRHEQYF.

This clonotype was detected once. The CDR3 end shows no conserved phenylalanine or tryptophan, and so a read error is likely. The chain is built from TRBV10-2 and TRBJ2-3, with D possibly TRBD2 on 6 matching bases. This CDR3 is built from 13 residues. Trimming cost V 8 bases and J 12 bases, with 21 bases left between them. Germline-derived CDR1 and CDR2 are WSHSY and SAAADI. CDR3 in DNA: TGCGCCAGCGCCCAGGGATTCGAACTAGCCCAGTATGTT. Its translation is CASAQGFELAQYV.

This clonotype is categorized as medium-sized. The chain employs TRBV12-3 or TRBV12-4 and TRBJ2-5; possibly TRBD2 for D (7 bases). V shed 5 bases and J shed 3 bases, with 16 bases lying between them. This CDR3 spans 15 amino acids. CDR3 nucleotides: TGTGCCAGCAGTAGTGGGGGGGGCTGGGAAGAGACCCAGTACTTC. Protein sequence: CASSSGGGWEETQYF.

About this clonotype itself: Compared with germline, one end of the junction differs, possibly owing to a read error. This chain uses TRBV12-3 or TRBV12-4 with TRBJ2-7, with TRBD2 matching 8 bases. The CDR3 loop spans 14 amino acids. The CDR3 DNA is TGTGTCAGCAGGAGTACTAGCGGCTCCTACGGGCAGTACTTC. Amino acids: CVSRSTSGSYGQYF.

As regards this clonotype: One end of the junction varies from germline; a read error may be responsible. The chain joins TRBV6-1 to TRBJ2-7, with 12 bases aligning to TRBD2. Germline CDR1 is MNHNS and CDR2 is SASEGT. The CDR3 sequence is 15 residues long. CDR3 amino acids: CASSEAASGRGELYF. In DNA, the CDR3 is TGCGCCAGCAGTGAAGCGGCTAGCGGGAGGGGGGAGCTGTACTTC.

This clonotype was seen at least ten times. CDR3 coding DNA: TGCGCCAGCAGCCGGGACTACAACTACGAGCAGTACTTC. This translates into CASSRDYNYEQYF. The gene calls are TRBV4-1 and TRBJ2-7; 7 bases agree with TRBD2. In germline, CDR1 is MGHRA, CDR2 YSYEKL. J gave up 3 bases and V 4 bases, and 3 bases lay outside the gene matches. This CDR3 has 13 amino acids.

Turning to this clonotype: This may be a read error: a much more frequent sequence differs by one nucleotide. The V gene is TRBV5-1, the J gene TRBJ2-7; D call uncertain. The germline CDR1 and CDR2 sequences are SGHRS and YFSETQ. The CDR3 contains 12 residues. V lost 4 bases to trimming and J lost 4 bases, with 9 bases between them. CDR3 sequence reads: CASSTHGYEQYF. The CDR3 DNA follows: TGCGCCAGCAGCACCCATGGATACGAGCAGTACTTC.